This TCR beta chain was captured in a study of glioma-infiltrating T cells after dendritic cell vaccination. About the research overall: Treatment, given 2003 to 2012, was autologous tumor lysate-pulsed dendritic cell vaccination.

Germline CDR1 and CDR2: SGHNT and YYREEE (reference sequence). The V gene lost 5 bases and the J gene lost 4 bases, with 12 bases spanning the gap. The CDR3 contains 13 residues. The primer mix had 60 V beta and 13 J beta primers. The assay was immunoSEQ multiplex PCR, and TCRdb's table has in-frame clones only and misses some. This table holds around 37,000 clones, 70% to 85% found once. The sequencing used blood, collected before dendritic cell vaccination. The chain has TRBV5-4 and TRBJ1-2; D possibly corresponds to TRBD1 (6 bases). This clonotype originated in a human donor with glioblastoma. The CDR3 DNA follows: TGTGCCAGCAGTTCACAGGGAAGCTATGGCTACACCTTC. As protein: CASSSQGSYGYTF.